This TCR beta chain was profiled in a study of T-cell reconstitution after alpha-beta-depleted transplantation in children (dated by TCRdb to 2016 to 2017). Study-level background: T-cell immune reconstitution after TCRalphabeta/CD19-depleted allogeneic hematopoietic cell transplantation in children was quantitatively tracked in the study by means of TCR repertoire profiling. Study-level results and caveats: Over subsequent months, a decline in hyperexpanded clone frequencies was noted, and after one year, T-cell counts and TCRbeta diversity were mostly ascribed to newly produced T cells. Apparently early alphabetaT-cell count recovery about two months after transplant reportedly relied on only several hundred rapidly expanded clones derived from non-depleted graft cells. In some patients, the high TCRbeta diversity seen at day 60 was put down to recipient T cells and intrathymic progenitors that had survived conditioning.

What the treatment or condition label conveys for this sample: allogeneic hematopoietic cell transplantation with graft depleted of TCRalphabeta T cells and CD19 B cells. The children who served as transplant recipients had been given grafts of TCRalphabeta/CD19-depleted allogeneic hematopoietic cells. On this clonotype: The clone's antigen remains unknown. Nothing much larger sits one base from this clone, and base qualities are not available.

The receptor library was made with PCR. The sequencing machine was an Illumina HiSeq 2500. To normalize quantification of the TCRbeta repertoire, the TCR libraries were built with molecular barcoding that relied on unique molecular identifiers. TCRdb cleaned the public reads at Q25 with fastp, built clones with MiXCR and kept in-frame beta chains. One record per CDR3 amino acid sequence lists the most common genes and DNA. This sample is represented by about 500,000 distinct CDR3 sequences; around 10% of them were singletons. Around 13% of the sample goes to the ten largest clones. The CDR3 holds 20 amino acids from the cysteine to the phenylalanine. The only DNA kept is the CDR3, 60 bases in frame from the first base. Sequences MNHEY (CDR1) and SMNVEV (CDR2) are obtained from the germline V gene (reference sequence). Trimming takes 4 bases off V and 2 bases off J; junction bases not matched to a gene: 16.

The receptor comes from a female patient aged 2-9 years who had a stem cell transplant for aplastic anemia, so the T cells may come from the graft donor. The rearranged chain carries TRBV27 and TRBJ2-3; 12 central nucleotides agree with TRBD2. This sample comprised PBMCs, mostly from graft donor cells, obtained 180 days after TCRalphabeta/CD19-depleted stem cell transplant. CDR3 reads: CASSSIGPLAGGPHTDTQYF. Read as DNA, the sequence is TGTGCCAGCAGTTCCATTGGGCCCCTAGCGGGAGGGCCCCACACAGATACGCAGTATTTT.